These 29 T cell receptor beta chains originate from one sample sequenced in a study of blood T cells in healthy people across ages. PCR was performed a second time for about 7 to 12 cycles using a sample-barcoded 5' primer and a J-beta primer mix. TCRdb called the 5' RACE reads again in MiXCR, with one record for every CDR3 protein. The sample gives 1 million or so distinct CDR3 sequences, approximately 26% of which show up once; 0.75% is in the top ten. In addition, the sample was reused for a study of T cells of mothers and their children.

The sample comprised blood. Receptors were obtained from a girl aged 2-10 years in good health.

There are a few counts of this clonotype. The rearrangement uses TRBV7-8 and TRBJ1-2, with D maybe TRBD1 (6 bases). Germline CDR1 is SGHVS and CDR2 is FQNEAQ. The CDR3 is made up of 14 amino acids. The V and J ends lost 4 bases and 4 bases respectively, with 13 bases between them. CDR3 residues: CASSSEQGPYGYTF. CDR3 nucleotide sequence: TGTGCCAGCAGCTCTGAACAGGGCCCCTATGGCTACACCTTC.

The chain combines TRBV24-1 with TRBJ2-3, with a possible D match to TRBD1 (5 bases). Trimming removed 1 base at V and 5 bases at J, with 18 bases between. CDR1 is KGHDR and CDR2 is SFDVKD in the germline V gene. CDR3 length: 17 amino acids. The CDR3 region is CATSDFGDSLIGDTQYF. The CDR3 DNA follows: TGTGCCACCAGTGATTTCGGCGACAGCCTCATAGGAGATACGCAGTATTTT.

A few counts support this clonotype. The chain carries TRBV25-1 and TRBJ2-5, with 9 bases lining up with TRBD1. CDR3 size: 14 residues. V lost 2 bases and J lost 4; bases outside the gene matches: 2. From germline, CDR1 is MGHDK and CDR2 SYGVNS. CDR3 in DNA: TGTGCCAGCAGTGAACACAGGGGGCTAGAGACCCAGTACTTC. Its translation: CASSEHRGLETQYF.

This clonotype was counted a few times. The chain carries TRBV4-2 and TRBJ2-5, with a possible D match to TRBD2 (6 bases). Germline CDR1 is LGHNA and CDR2 is YNFKEQ. Trimming shortened V by 2 bases and J by 4 bases, and 14 bases separated the two germline ends. The CDR3 spans 15 residues. The CDR3 region is CASSQRLGGRETQYF. In nucleotides, the CDR3 is TGTGCCAGCAGCCAAAGACTTGGGGGGAGAGAGACCCAGTACTTC.

This clonotype was seen more than once but under ten times. The chain employs TRBV5-1 and TRBJ1-2; the D gene is possibly TRBD1 (5 bases). The V end was cut by 4 bases, the J end by 4 bases, with 11 bases between. The germline CDR1 and CDR2 sequences are SGHRS and YFSETQ. CDR3 length equals 13 residues. The CDR3 bases are TGCGCCAGCAGCCTTGGACACCTCTATGGCTACACCTTC. Its protein product is CASSLGHLYGYTF.

V is TRBV7-9 and J is TRBJ2-7; D ambiguous. This CDR3 is built from 14 residues. V lost 11 bases and J 0 bases, leaving 17 bases between the germline ends. Germline V gene lookup returns CDR1 SEHNR and CDR2 FQNEAQ (reference sequence). The CDR3 nucleotides read TGTGCCGACCAGGTCCAGTCAAGCTCCTACGAGCAGTACTTC. Its translation is CADQVQSSSYEQYF.

This clonotype came up a few times. The chain links TRBV7-2 to TRBJ2-3; D call uncertain. CDR1 is SGHTA, CDR2 FQGNSA, per germline. V lost 5 bases to trimming and J lost 6 bases, with 12 bases between them. There are 13 residues in the CDR3. Written as DNA, the CDR3 is TGTGCCAGCAGCACGAAGGGTGTCGATACGCAGTATTTT. It encodes CASSTKGVDTQYF.

This clonotype was detected only a few times. The rearrangement joins TRBV11-1 to TRBJ2-1; D ambiguous. Trimming removed 1 base at V and 1 base at J, with 8 bases between. The CDR3 has 15 residues. Per the germline V gene, CDR1 is SGHAT and CDR2 is FQDESV (reference sequence). The CDR3 spells CASSLDGRSYNEQFF. The CDR3 DNA is TGTGCCAGCAGCTTAGATGGAAGGTCCTACAATGAGCAGTTCTTC. Combining the CDR3 with reference TRBV11-1 and TRBJ2-1 gives the whole variable domain EAEVAQSPRYKITEKSQAVAFWCDPISGHATLYWYRQILGQGPELLVQFQDESVVDDSQLPKDRFSAERLKGVDSTLKIQPAELGDSAMYLCASSLDGRSYNEQFFGPGTRLTVL.

V usage is TRBV11-2 and J usage is TRBJ1-6; no firm D call. There are 14 residues in the CDR3. CDR1 is SGHAT, CDR2 FQNNGV, per germline. V shed 5 bases and J shed 7 bases, with 12 bases lying between them. The CDR3 bases are TGTGCCAGCAGCCCATGGGTCCCAAATTCACCCCTCCACTTT. Its protein product is CASSPWVPNSPLHF.

The chain combines TRBV10-3 with TRBJ2-3; TRBD2 matches 10 bases. CDR1 is ENHRY and CDR2 is SYGVKD in the germline V gene. CDR3 size: 16 residues. V dropped 2 bases and J dropped 3; count of bases not matched to a gene: 5. The CDR3 DNA reads as TGTGCCATCAGTGAGGGGGCGGGACTAGCGACAGATACGCAGTATTTT. Its translation: CAISEGAGLATDTQYF.

The V call is TRBV5-1, the J call TRBJ2-2; D unclear. Germline V gene sequence: CDR1 SGHRS, CDR2 YFSETQ. With 7 bases removed from V and 6 bases from J, the gap between germline ends came to 10 bases. CDR3 length equals 12 residues. The CDR3 spells CASGVGSGELFF. Written as DNA, the CDR3 is TGCGCCAGCGGGGTTGGGTCCGGGGAGCTGTTTTTT.

The CDR3 here is CASSSRDADNEQFF. DNA of the CDR3: TGTGCCAGCAGCTCCCGGGACGCTGATAATGAGCAGTTCTTC. V and J are TRBV13 and TRBJ2-5; D tentatively reads TRBD1 or TRBD2 (5 bases each). The J call is doubtful: the DNA matches TRBJ2-1 better. The germline V gene encodes CDR1 PRHDT and CDR2 FYEKMQ (reference sequence). The CDR3 sequence is 14 residues long.

This chain joins TRBV11-2 and TRBJ2-7; no reliable D call. The germline V and J ends were trimmed by 0 bases and 7 bases, with 13 bases remaining between them. The germline V gene encodes CDR1 SGHAT and CDR2 FQNNGV. CDR3 length equals 14 residues. CDR3 DNA: TGTGCCAGCAGCTTAGAACCTCCTCTGCGAGAGCAGTACTTC. Translated, it gives CASSLEPPLREQYF.

The chain carries TRBV7-2 and TRBJ2-3; no definite D call. Germline values: CDR1 SGHTA, CDR2 FQGNSA. The CDR3 totals 14 residues. Trimming removed 5 bases at V and 4 bases at J, with 13 bases between. The CDR3 is CASSPGLPPDTQYF. The CDR3 DNA sequence: TGTGCCAGCAGCCCCGGGTTGCCCCCAGATACGCAGTATTTT.

This clonotype was detected a few times. The chain joins TRBV6-5 to TRBJ1-5; the match to TRBD1 covers 7 bases. V dropped 4 bases and J dropped 16; count of bases not matched to a gene: 13. Germline V gene sequence: CDR1 MNHEY, CDR2 SVGAGI. The CDR3 is 13 residues long. The CDR3 spells CASSSRGQEWEHF. The CDR3 nucleotides read TGTGCCAGCAGTTCTAGAGGACAGGAATGGGAACATTTT.

The table lists this clonotype with a count of one. The V and J genes are TRBV29-1 and TRBJ2-5; D not certain. TRBJ2-1 matches the DNA end more closely, so the J call is doubtful. The CDR3 length is 11 residues. Germline CDR1 and CDR2: SQVTM and ANQGSEA. The CDR3, as DNA: TGCAGCGTTGTACTTCACAATGAGCAGTTCTTC. Its translation: CSVVLHNEQFF.

This chain links TRBV24-1 with TRBJ1-2; possibly TRBD1 for D (5 bases). Germline values: CDR1 KGHDR, CDR2 SFDVKD. Trimming removed 4 bases at V and 0 bases at J, with 14 bases between. The CDR3 loop spans 16 amino acids. The CDR3 spells CATSDPTDPANYGYTF. CDR3 bases: TGTGCCACCAGTGACCCGACAGATCCGGCTAACTATGGCTACACCTTC.

This clonotype was counted a single time. The J gene is TRBJ2-5, the V gene TRBV14; 8 nucleotides agree with TRBD1. The germline CDR1 and CDR2 sequences are SGHDN and FVKESK. The length of the CDR3 is 17 residues. Trimming cost V 4 bases and J 6 bases; bases outside gene matches: 16. The CDR3 DNA is TGTGCCAGCAGCCCGGGGGACAGGTGGACCAATTTAAAGACCCAGTACTTC. As protein: CASSPGDRWTNLKTQYF.

The chain joins TRBV20-1 to TRBJ2-5, with 10 bases lining up with TRBD2. Trimming took 6 bases from V and 2 from J; bases not matched to a gene: 9. The CDR3 has 15 residues. Per the germline V gene, CDR1 is DFQATT and CDR2 is SNEGSKA (reference sequence). This CDR3 is CSANLGAGGQETQYF. Here the CDR3 DNA reads TGCAGTGCAAACCTCGGAGCGGGAGGGCAAGAGACCCAGTACTTC.

The genes are TRBV3-1 and TRBJ2-7, with D possibly TRBD2 on 5 matching bases. This CDR3 is 13 amino acids long. Germline values: CDR1 LGHDT, CDR2 YNNKEL (reference sequence). Trimming cost V 0 bases and J 7 bases, with 10 bases left between them. CDR3 nucleotides: TGTGCCAGCAGCCAAGATCTAGCCGGGGAGCAGTACTTC. Translation gives CASSQDLAGEQYF.

The rearrangement joins TRBV28 to TRBJ1-5, with D unresolved. V was trimmed by 4 bases and J by 0 bases, leaving 13 bases between them. Germline assignment: CDR1 MDHEN and CDR2 SYDVKM. The CDR3 covers 16 residues. As DNA, the CDR3 is TGTGCCAGCAGTTACCCGATACCGAATAGCAATCAGCCCCAGCATTTT. Amino acid sequence: CASSYPIPNSNQPQHF.

This clonotype was found a few times. The chain joins TRBV13 to TRBJ2-5; 8 nucleotides match TRBD2. The J call is uncertain, as TRBJ2-1 better fits the DNA end. CDR3 length: 14 residues. Per the germline V gene, CDR1 is PRHDT and CDR2 is FYEKMQ (reference sequence). The CDR3 sequence: CASKISGSIDEQFF. DNA of the CDR3: TGTGCCAGCAAGATCAGCGGGAGCATCGATGAGCAGTTCTTC.

The genes are TRBV7-8 and TRBJ2-1; D unclear. Trimming removed 4 bases at V and 4 bases at J, with 14 bases between. The CDR3 is 15 amino acids. Looked up from germline, CDR1 is SGHVS and CDR2 is FQNEAQ. DNA for the CDR3: TGTGCCAGCAGCTCCTTTCTGGACCCATACAATGAGCAGTTCTTC. The encoded protein is CASSSFLDPYNEQFF. The entire variable domain, with the rest obtained from reference TRBV7-8 and TRBJ2-1, is as follows: GAGVSQSPRYKVAKRGQDVALRCDPISGHVSLFWYQQALGQGPEFLTYFQNEAQLDKSGLPSDRFFAERPEGSVSTLKIQRTQQEDSAVYLCASSSFLDPYNEQFFGPGTRLTVL.

This clonotype was detected ten times or more. This sequence joins TRBV12-3 or TRBV12-4 and TRBJ2-5; weak D call: TRBD1 (6 bases). The J call may be wrong; the DNA end is better matched by TRBJ2-1. The CDR3 length is 13 residues. This CDR3 reads CASSPGTSNEQFF. The CDR3 DNA sequence: TGTGCCAGCAGTCCGGGGACAAGCAATGAGCAGTTCTTC.

The chain employs TRBV28 and TRBJ2-7, with 9 bases matching TRBD2. This CDR3 region has 17 residues. The V gene's germline CDR1 is MDHEN and CDR2 SYDVKM. V lost 3 bases, J lost 2 bases, and 11 bases stayed unmatched. The CDR3 DNA reads TGTGCCAGCAGTTTCCCCTCCACCGGGACTAGCACCTACGAGCAGTACTTC. Translation gives CASSFPSTGTSTYEQYF.

This clonotype was found a few times. The V and J genes are TRBV10-1 and TRBJ2-1, with 10 positions matching TRBD2. The ends lost 2 bases at V and 2 bases at J; junction bases unmatched: 3. CDR3 size: 16 residues. Looked up from germline, CDR1 is WNHNN and CDR2 is SYGVQD (reference sequence). CDR3 nucleotides: TGCGCCAGCAGTGAGCTAGCGGGAGTCCCCTACAATGAGCAGTTCTTC. This sequence encodes CASSELAGVPYNEQFF.

This chain connects TRBV29-1 to TRBJ2-7, with TRBD2 matching over 8 bases. The junction had 3 bases not matched to a gene; V was cut back by 1 base and J by 7 bases. The CDR3 has 12 residues. Germline assignment: CDR1 SQVTM and CDR2 ANQGSEA. CDR3 residues: CSVEGAGGEQYF. The CDR3 nucleotides are TGCAGCGTTGAAGGGGCGGGAGGAGAGCAGTACTTC.

This sequence joins TRBV19 and TRBJ2-7; 10 positions match TRBD2. Germline CDR1 reads LNHDA; CDR2 reads SQIVND (reference sequence). This CDR3 region has 15 residues. V lost 6 bases and J lost 2; bases outside the gene matches: 7. The CDR3 sequence: CASRLTSGPTYEQYF. CDR3 in DNA: TGTGCCAGTAGACTGACTAGCGGGCCCACCTACGAGCAGTACTTC.

This clonotype was seen only a few times. The chain employs TRBV5-6 and TRBJ2-1, with D maybe TRBD1 (5 bases). CDR3 size: 13 residues. The germline CDR1 and CDR2 sequences are SGHDT and YYEEEE. Trimming left V 4 bases short and J 7 bases short, with 12 bases between. The CDR3 region has the DNA TGTGCCAGCAGCAATGATCAGGGAAATGAGCAGTTCTTC. It yields the protein CASSNDQGNEQFF.